A selection of T cell receptor beta chains follows, all from one sample in a study of T-cell memory formation after mild COVID-19. TCRdb used MiXCR to reprocess the 5' RACE reads, holding one entry per CDR3 protein. The sample shows about 200,000 distinct CDR3 sequences, roughly 17% of them seen only once. Sequencing was carried out using PBMCs or a T cell subset sorted from them (not recorded which). These receptors came from an adult woman who had mild COVID-19 (a few samples of this study predate the infection). Cell type and time point are not known. Both conserved end residues are part of each CDR3. The order of the fields is D gene, J gene, V gene, clone size, CDR3 DNA, CDR3 protein. The D gene is left open where the match is weak. Size tells how often a clone was seen (once, few, many) or the class of an expanded clone, and some rows leave it out.

D gene: NA; J gene: TRBJ2-1; V gene: TRBV7-6; clone size: NA; CDR3 DNA: TGTGCCAGCAGCTTAAGGGTAGCGGTGGACGATGAGCAGTTCTTC; CDR3 protein: CASSLRVAVDDEQFF
D gene: NA; J gene: TRBJ2-5; V gene: TRBV20-1; clone size: NA; CDR3 DNA: TGCAGTGCTAGGACTAGTCAAGAGACCCAGTACTTC; CDR3 protein: CSARTSQETQYF
D gene: TRBD1; J gene: TRBJ1-5; V gene: TRBV12-3/TRBV12-4; clone size: many; CDR3 DNA: TGTGCCAGCAGTTTTGGCGGGACAGGGGGCAATCAGCCCCAGCATTTT; CDR3 protein: CASSFGGTGGNQPQHF
D gene: TRBD1; J gene: TRBJ2-2; V gene: TRBV6-6; clone size: NA; CDR3 DNA: TGTGCCAGCCGTAGGGACAGGGCCTCCACCGGGGAGCTGTTTTTT; CDR3 protein: CASRRDRASTGELFF
D gene: NA; J gene: TRBJ2-7; V gene: TRBV5-1; clone size: many; CDR3 DNA: TGCGCCAGCAGCGTGGACAGCGCCTACGAGCAGTACTTC; CDR3 protein: CASSVDSAYEQYF
D gene: TRBD1; J gene: TRBJ2-2; V gene: TRBV12-3/TRBV12-4; clone size: NA; CDR3 DNA: TGTGCCAGCAGAGGGACAGCGAACACCGGGGAGCTGTTTTTT; CDR3 protein: CASRGTANTGELFF
D gene: TRBD1; J gene: TRBJ1-6; V gene: TRBV20-1; clone size: NA; CDR3 DNA: TGCAGTGCTAGGACAGGGGATTCACCCCTCCACTTT; CDR3 protein: CSARTGDSPLHF
D gene: NA; J gene: TRBJ2-1; V gene: TRBV7-2; clone size: NA; CDR3 DNA: TGTGCCAGCAGCTTAGATAGCGGAACTAATGAGCAGTTCTTC; CDR3 protein: CASSLDSGTNEQFF
D gene: TRBD2; J gene: TRBJ2-7; V gene: TRBV29-1; clone size: few; CDR3 DNA: TGCAGCGTAGTAGCGGGAGTCCCCTACGAGCAGTACTTC; CDR3 protein: CSVVAGVPYEQYF
D gene: NA; J gene: TRBJ2-3; V gene: TRBV2; clone size: NA; CDR3 DNA: TGTGCCAGCAGCGACACCGGGGCCGATCCTAGCACAGATACGCAGTATTTT; CDR3 protein: CASSDTGADPSTDTQYF
D gene: NA; J gene: TRBJ2-7; V gene: TRBV27; clone size: NA; CDR3 DNA: TGTGCCAGCAGTTTAGGACAGTTCTCCTACGAGCAGTACTTC; CDR3 protein: CASSLGQFSYEQYF
D gene: TRBD2; J gene: TRBJ2-3; V gene: TRBV24-1; clone size: few; CDR3 DNA: TGTGCCACCAGTGGAGCGGGGGCGTCCACAGATACGCAGTATTTT; CDR3 protein: CATSGAGASTDTQYF
D gene: TRBD2; J gene: TRBJ2-7; V gene: TRBV11-2; clone size: once; CDR3 DNA: TGTGCCAGCAGCCGACAAGCGGGAGCGGTGGGGCAGTACTTC; CDR3 protein: CASSRQAGAVGQYF
D gene: NA; J gene: TRBJ2-1; V gene: TRBV3-1; clone size: NA; CDR3 DNA: TGTGCCAGCAGCCAAGGGGGGAGAGCCCCATTCTTC; CDR3 protein: CASSQGGRAPFF
D gene: TRBD2; J gene: TRBJ2-3; V gene: TRBV4-2; clone size: many; CDR3 DNA: TGTGCCAGCAGCCGGACAAAGCGGGAAAGGGGCACAGATACGCAGTATTTT; CDR3 protein: CASSRTKRERGTDTQYF
D gene: NA; J gene: TRBJ1-1; V gene: TRBV4-2; clone size: NA; CDR3 DNA: TGTGCCAGCAGCCAAGCGTACAGAGCTGACGCCACTGAAGCTTTCTTT; CDR3 protein: CASSQAYRADATEAFF
D gene: NA; J gene: TRBJ2-7; V gene: TRBV27; clone size: NA; CDR3 DNA: TGTGCCAGCAGTTTGGTCTGGGGCTCTTACGAGCAGTACTTC; CDR3 protein: CASSLVWGSYEQYF
D gene: NA; J gene: TRBJ2-2; V gene: TRBV29-1; clone size: few; CDR3 DNA: TGCAGCGCCTGGGGTAGTTCGAACACCGGGGAGCTGTTTTTT; CDR3 protein: CSAWGSSNTGELFF